One TCR beta chain is described in this entry. Germline CDR1 reads MGHRA; CDR2 reads YSYEKL. The CDR3 runs 14 residues. V shed 6 bases and J 7 bases; nucleotides not matched to a gene: 8. This entry is derived from a study of blood T cell repertoires in COVID-19. Whole-study context: Spain, Italy and the United States supplied samples that represented acute and convalescent COVID-19. PBMCs, B-cell-depleted T cells, or T cells provided the cDNA or gDNA that made up the material.

In the original processing: Estimation of nucleated cell counts relied on the amplification of reference gene primers. Sequencing was performed with immunoSEQ multiplex PCR; in TCRdb, only in-frame clones are kept and a portion is missing. That table is the source of V, J and clone size, and D and trimming were worked out from the DNA. The sample has 300,000 to 400,000 clones; around nine tenths are singletons. This receptor was obtained from a man between 45 and 60 years old with active or convalescent COVID-19. The genes are TRBV4-1 and TRBJ1-4, with 7 bases identical to TRBD1. The material sequenced was peripheral blood. The CDR3 sequence is CASSLTGLGEKLFF. CDR3 DNA: TGCGCCAGCAGTCTGACAGGGCTGGGTGAAAAACTGTTTTTT.